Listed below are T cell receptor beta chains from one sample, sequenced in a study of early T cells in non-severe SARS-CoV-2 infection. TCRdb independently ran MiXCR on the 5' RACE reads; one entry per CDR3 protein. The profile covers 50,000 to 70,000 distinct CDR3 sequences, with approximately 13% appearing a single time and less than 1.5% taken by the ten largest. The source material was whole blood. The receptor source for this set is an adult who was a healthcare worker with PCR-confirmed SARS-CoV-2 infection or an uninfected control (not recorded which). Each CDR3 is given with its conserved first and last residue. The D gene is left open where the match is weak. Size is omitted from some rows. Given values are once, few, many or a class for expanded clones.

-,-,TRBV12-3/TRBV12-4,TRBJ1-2,CASSKVEGYGYTF,TGTGCCAGCAGTAAAGTGGAGGGCTATGGCTACACCTTC
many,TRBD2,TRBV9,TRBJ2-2,CASSVGILAGVNTGELFF,TGTGCCAGCAGCGTAGGGATCTTAGCGGGGGTTAACACCGGGGAGCTGTTTTTT
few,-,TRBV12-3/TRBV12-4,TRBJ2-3,CASSFSGGTDTQYF,TGTGCCAGCAGTTTCTCCGGCGGCACAGATACGCAGTATTTT
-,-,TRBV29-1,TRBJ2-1,CSVARGNEQFF,TGCAGCGTCGCCAGGGGCAATGAGCAGTTCTTC
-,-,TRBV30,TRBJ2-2,CAWSRGRNTGELFF,TGTGCCTGGAGTCGGGGAAGGAACACCGGGGAGCTGTTTTTT
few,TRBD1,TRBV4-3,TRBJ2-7,CASSPTNGQDTTYEQYF,TGCGCCAGCAGCCCTACTAATGGACAGGACACCACCTACGAGCAGTACTTC
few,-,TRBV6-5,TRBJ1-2,CASRKLGIGYGYTF,TGTGCCAGCAGAAAACTTGGAATAGGGTATGGCTACACCTTC
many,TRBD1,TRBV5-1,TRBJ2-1,CASSGSGGFAEQFF,TGCGCCAGCAGCGGATCAGGGGGCTTTGCTGAGCAGTTCTTC
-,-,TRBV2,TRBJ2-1,CASSPEGDSYNEQFF,TGTGCCAGCAGTCCAGAGGGGGATTCCTACAATGAGCAGTTCTTC
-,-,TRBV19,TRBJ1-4,CASSNALRVATNEKLFF,TGTGCCAGTAGTAACGCGCTCCGGGTGGCAACTAATGAAAAACTGTTTTTT
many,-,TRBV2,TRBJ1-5,CASNGQFGQPQHF,TGTGCCAGCAATGGGCAGTTCGGTCAGCCCCAGCATTTT
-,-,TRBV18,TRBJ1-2,CASSPPEATGPYGYTF,TGTGCCAGCTCACCACCTGAAGCGACAGGACCCTATGGCTACACCTTC
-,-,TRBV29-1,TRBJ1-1,CSVGQGANTEAFF,TGCAGCGTTGGGCAGGGCGCGAACACTGAAGCTTTCTTT
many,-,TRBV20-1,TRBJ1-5,CSAREEVGRQPQHF,TGCAGTGCTAGAGAAGAGGTGGGGCGACAGCCCCAGCATTTT
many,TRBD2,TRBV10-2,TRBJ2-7,CASNQLAGGSYEQYF,TGCGCCAGCAATCAACTAGCGGGGGGCTCCTACGAGCAGTACTTC
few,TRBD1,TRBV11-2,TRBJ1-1,CASSFRAGGSTEAFF,TGTGCCAGCAGCTTTCGAGCAGGGGGGAGCACTGAAGCTTTCTTT
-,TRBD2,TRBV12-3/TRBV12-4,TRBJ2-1,CASSLSGRGANEQFF,TGTGCCAGCAGTTTATCCGGGAGGGGGGCCAATGAGCAGTTCTTC
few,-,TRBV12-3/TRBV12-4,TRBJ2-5,CASSLGWEETQYF,TGTGCCAGCAGTTTAGGCTGGGAGGAGACCCAGTACTTC
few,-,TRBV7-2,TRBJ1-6,CASSLVGPRGSPLHF,TGTGCCAGCAGCTTAGTGGGACCCAGGGGATCACCCCTCCACTTT